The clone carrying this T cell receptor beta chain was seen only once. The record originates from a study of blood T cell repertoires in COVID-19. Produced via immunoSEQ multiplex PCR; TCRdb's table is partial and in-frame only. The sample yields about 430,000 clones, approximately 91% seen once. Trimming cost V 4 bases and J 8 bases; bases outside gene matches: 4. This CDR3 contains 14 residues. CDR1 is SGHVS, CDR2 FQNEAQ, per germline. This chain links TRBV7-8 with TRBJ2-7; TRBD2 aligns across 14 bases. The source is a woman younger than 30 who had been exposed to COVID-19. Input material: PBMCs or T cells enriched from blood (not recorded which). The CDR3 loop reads CASSSGLAGVKQYF. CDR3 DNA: TGTGCCAGCAGCTCGGGACTAGCGGGAGTAAAGCAGTACTTC.